What follows are 26 T cell receptor beta chains derived from one specimen sequenced in a study of post-analysis software for immune sequencing data (dated by TCRdb to about 2015). Study-wide conclusions, independent of this receptor: Roughly 5 TRBV segments, including TRBV5-6, TRBV5-1 and TRBV20-1, were significantly more frequent in patients than controls.

These receptors are not linked to any known antigen. Libraries came from PCR. Sequencing was performed on an Illumina HiSeq 2500. Unique molecular identifiers were incorporated into TCR beta cDNA libraries to reduce PCR and sequencing biases. TCRdb reprocessed the public reads (quality trimming at Q25 with fastp, clone calling with MiXCR) and kept in-frame beta chains. Under each unique CDR3 protein, matching rows form one entry showing the most common genes and DNA. Across this sample there are more than 350,000 distinct CDR3 sequences, with about 40% seen only once. The top ten clonotypes cover 6% to 9% of the sample. Input material: blood. The receptors come from a girl aged 2 to 10 with multiple sclerosis.

The CDR3 DNA sequence: TGTGCCAGCAGTCCTCGGGACAGGGGGCAACGCGAGCAGTACTTC. It encodes CASSPRDRGQREQYF. The V call is TRBV28, the J call TRBJ2-7; TRBD1 aligns across 12 bases. Looked up from germline, CDR1 is MDHEN and CDR2 is SYDVKM. There are 15 residues in the CDR3. V was clipped by 5 bases and J by 6 bases; unmatched bases: 8.

CDR3 sequence: CSALDRVSSYNEQFF. CDR3 sequence (DNA): TGCAGTGCACTGGACAGGGTGAGCTCCTACAATGAGCAGTTCTTC. The chain couples TRBV20-1 to TRBJ2-1; TRBD1 aligns across 8 bases. Germline lookup yields CDR1 DFQATT and CDR2 SNEGSKA (reference sequence). Germline trimming cut 6 bases from V and 0 bases from J; bases unmatched to any gene: 7. CDR3 length: 15 residues.

This clonotype was seen a few times. This chain links TRBV29-1 with TRBJ2-1, with 10 bases matching TRBD2. CDR3 length equals 15 residues. Germline V gene data show CDR1 as SQVTM and CDR2 as ANQGSEA. The V and J ends lost 6 bases and 8 bases, in that order; junction bases with no gene match: 13. The DNA for the CDR3 is TGCAGCGTCACTCCCAGCGGGAGGGTCTATGATGAGCAGTTCTTC. Protein: CSVTPSGRVYDEQFF.

In its sample, this clonotype was seen a few times. The rearrangement uses TRBV6-2 or TRBV6-3 and TRBJ2-1; TRBD1 might be the D (6 bases). This CDR3 comprises 17 residues. Deletions cut 5 bases from V and 0 bases from J, with 17 bases between. Looked up from germline, CDR1 is MNHEY and CDR2 is SVGEGT. The CDR3 protein is CASSQAPGQSSYNEQFF. The CDR3 DNA sequence: TGTGCCAGCAGTCAGGCCCCGGGACAAAGCTCCTACAATGAGCAGTTCTTC.

This chain connects TRBV6-5 to TRBJ1-2; tentative D call: TRBD1 (5 bases). The germline V gene encodes CDR1 MNHEY and CDR2 SVGAGI. The V end was cut by 5 bases, the J end by 4 bases, with 17 bases between. This CDR3 is built from 15 residues. The CDR3 here is CASSPWEGRTYGYTF. CDR3 sequence (DNA): TGTGCCAGCAGTCCCTGGGAGGGACGTACCTATGGCTACACCTTC.

This clonotype was seen only a few times. The chain combines TRBV10-3 with TRBJ1-2, with 7 bases identical to TRBD1. CDR3 size: 13 residues. Germline CDR1 and CDR2: ENHRY and SYGVKD. V lost 2 bases to trimming and J lost 7 bases; unmatched junction nucleotides: 4. The CDR3 DNA sequence: TGTGCCATCAGTGAGCCGGGACAGAGTGGCTACACCTTC. Translated, it gives CAISEPGQSGYTF.

There are a few counts of this clonotype. The chain couples TRBV6-5 to TRBJ2-7; D unclear. The CDR3 runs to 16 residues. The germline V gene has CDR1 MNHEY and CDR2 SVGAGI. V was clipped by 5 bases and J by 3 bases, with 20 bases between them. Written as DNA, the CDR3 is TGTGCCAGCAGTAGAGATAACTTTGCCCGTAACTACGAGCAGTACTTC. Translating it yields CASSRDNFARNYEQYF.

The genes are TRBV12-3 or TRBV12-4 and TRBJ1-4, with unresolved D. This CDR3 has 14 amino acids. The V end was cut by 5 bases, the J end by 8 bases, with 15 bases between. CDR3 coding DNA: TGTGCCAGCAGTCAAGGATGGCCTTTGGAAAAACTGTTTTTT. Protein sequence: CASSQGWPLEKLFF.

The chain recombines TRBV29-1 with TRBJ1-2, with TRBD1 matching 8 bases. Germline assignment: CDR1 SQVTM and CDR2 ANQGSEA. The V gene end was trimmed by 5 bases and the J gene end by 6 bases; junction bases not matched to a gene: 5. This CDR3 is built from 12 residues. CDR3: CSVSDRADGYTF. DNA for the CDR3: TGCAGCGTTTCGGACAGGGCCGATGGCTACACCTTC.

This sequence joins TRBV7-3 and TRBJ2-1; D could derive from TRBD1 or TRBD2 (5 bases each). Trimming took off 11 bases at V and 0 bases at J, with 14 bases between the two ends. The CDR3 is made up of 14 amino acids. Germline V lookup: CDR1 SGHTA, CDR2 FQGTGA. CDR3 in amino acids: CASSWGSSYNEQFF. CDR3 in DNA: TGTGCCTCTAGTTGGGGGAGCTCCTACAATGAGCAGTTCTTC.

The sample holds a few counts of this clonotype. The chain carries TRBV7-9 and TRBJ1-2; no firm D call. Trimming cost V 5 bases and J 6 bases, with 16 bases left between them. Germline CDR1 is SEHNR and CDR2 is FQNEAQ (reference sequence). This CDR3 comprises 14 residues. CDR3 region: CASSAAPAGNGYTF. In DNA, the CDR3 is TGTGCCAGCAGCGCCGCCCCGGCTGGTAATGGCTACACCTTC.

There are a few counts of this clonotype. The genes are TRBV29-1 and TRBJ2-7, with TRBD1 identical over 11 bases. The ends lost 7 bases at V and 3 bases at J; junction bases unmatched: 11. The length of the CDR3 is 15 residues. Germline loops: CDR1 SQVTM, CDR2 ANQGSEA. CDR3 bases: TGCAGCGCCGACCGTAGGGACAGGGGGATCTACGAGCAGTACTTC. Its translation: CSADRRDRGIYEQYF.

This clonotype has a handful of counts. The chain employs TRBV28 and TRBJ1-2; no firm D call. There are 14 residues in the CDR3. Per the germline V gene, CDR1 is MDHEN and CDR2 is SYDVKM. Trimming shortened V by 7 bases and J by 1 base, and 13 bases separated the two germline ends. CDR3 coding DNA: TGTGCCAGCAAAAAGGCGGGCCTTAACTATGGCTACACCTTC. It translates to CASKKAGLNYGYTF.

The rearrangement joins TRBV12-3 or TRBV12-4 to TRBJ2-3; D perhaps matches TRBD1 (5 bases). The CDR3 spans 16 residues. The germline V and J ends were trimmed by 7 bases and 4 bases, with 21 bases remaining between them. CDR3 nucleotide sequence: TGTGCCAGCACTCTGAAGTGGCACCAGGGCCCAGATACGCAGTATTTT. The encoded protein is CASTLKWHQGPDTQYF.

To note about this clonotype: A read error may account for a junction end that differs from germline. The V call is TRBV15, the J call TRBJ2-7, with D uncertain. Germline CDR1 reads LNHNV; CDR2 reads YYDKDF (reference sequence). The CDR3 contains 15 residues. The CDR3 DNA reads TGTACCACCAGCAGAGCTCCGGAAACCTCCTACGAGCAGTACTTC. It is translated as CTTSRAPETSYEQYF.

This clonotype has more than one count but fewer than ten. This rearrangement joins TRBV29-1 to TRBJ2-3, with 8 bases matching TRBD2. CDR1 and CDR2 (germline): SQVTM, ANQGSEA. V shed 6 bases and J 2 bases; nucleotides not matched to a gene: 16. The CDR3 runs to 17 residues. The DNA for the CDR3 is TGCAGCGTGGACGGCGGGGGGACTCCCCCGCTCACAGATACGCAGTATTTT. Its protein is CSVDGGGTPPLTDTQYF.

The chain employs TRBV19 and TRBJ1-2; D unclear. This CDR3 contains 13 residues. Germline lookup yields CDR1 LNHDA and CDR2 SQIVND (reference sequence). Deletions cut 3 bases from V and 8 bases from J, with 13 bases between. For the CDR3, the DNA is TGTGCCAGTAGTATTTACGGGCAGAGCGGCTACACCTTC. This gives the protein CASSIYGQSGYTF.

The V gene is TRBV27, the J gene TRBJ1-1, with D unresolved. Looked up from germline, CDR1 is MNHEY and CDR2 is SMNVEV (reference sequence). V was cut by 1 base and J by 5 bases, with 11 bases left in between. The CDR3 is 14 residues long. DNA of the CDR3: TGTGCCAGCAGTTTATTAGAACAAGGGACTGAAGCTTTCTTT. Translation: CASSLLEQGTEAFF.

The V and J genes are TRBV15 and TRBJ2-7; TRBD1 matches at 7 bases. This CDR3 contains 15 residues. The germline gives CDR1 LNHNV, CDR2 YYDKDF (reference sequence). Germline trimming cut 5 bases from V and 0 bases from J; bases unmatched to any gene: 7. The CDR3 loop reads CATSGRDRNSYEQYF. CDR3 nucleotide sequence: TGTGCCACCAGCGGCCGGGACAGAAACTCCTACGAGCAGTACTTC.

The rearrangement links TRBV7-9 to TRBJ2-5; 7 positions match TRBD1. The DNA end favors TRBJ2-7, so the J call may be wrong. CDR3 length: 15 amino acids. Germline V gives CDR1 SEHNR, CDR2 FQNEAQ (reference sequence). CDR3 sequence: CASSSTRDSLYEQYF. DNA for the CDR3: TGTGCCAGCAGCTCCACCCGGGACAGCCTCTACGAGCAGTACTTC.

CDR3 loop: CASSLGVGVAYNEQFF. CDR3 coding DNA: TGTGCCAGCAGTCTGGGGGTTGGGGTAGCTTACAATGAGCAGTTCTTC. The chain recombines TRBV6-2 or TRBV6-3 with TRBJ2-1, with D tentatively TRBD1 or TRBD2 (5 bases each). This CDR3 has 16 amino acids. Germline V gene sequence: CDR1 MNHEY, CDR2 SVGEGT. V dropped 5 bases and J dropped 4 bases, with 18 bases sitting between them.

This clonotype turned up a few times. The V gene is TRBV29-1, the J gene TRBJ2-1; 9 bases map to TRBD2. Per germline, CDR1 SQVTM and CDR2 ANQGSEA. The J segment lost 5 bases and the V segment lost 1 base, leaving 9 bases of the junction unmatched. This CDR3 has 16 amino acids. The CDR3 nucleotides are TGCAGCGTTGAAGGGGTAGCGGGAGAGGTGAACAATGAGCAGTTCTTC. Encoded protein: CSVEGVAGEVNNEQFF.

The chain uses TRBV11-2 and TRBJ2-5, with D maybe TRBD2 (6 bases). Germline loops: CDR1 SGHAT, CDR2 FQNNGV. The length of the CDR3 is 12 residues. The V end lost 7 bases, the J end lost 5 bases, and 11 bases lay between the germline ends. CDR3 nucleotides: TGTGCCAGCACCCATGGGGGGGAGACCCAGTACTTC. Amino acid sequence: CASTHGGETQYF.

The CDR3 DNA follows: TGCGCCAGCAGCTTCAGGACAGGGAAATCCTACAATGAGCAGTTCTTC. Translated: CASSFRTGKSYNEQFF. The chain links TRBV4-3 to TRBJ2-1, with 8 bases matching TRBD1. V trimming: 5 bases; J trimming: 1 base; junction bases outside the gene matches: 7. This CDR3 has 16 amino acids. The germline gives CDR1 LGHNA, CDR2 YSLEER.

This clonotype was seen a handful of times. The chain couples TRBV9 to TRBJ2-1, with unresolved D. This CDR3 contains 15 residues. CDR1 and CDR2 (germline): SGDLS, YYNGEE. V dropped 3 bases and J dropped 4 bases, with 14 bases sitting between them. CDR3 amino acids: CASSAGSASYNEQFF. CDR3 in DNA: TGTGCCAGCAGCGCCGGATCGGCCAGTTACAATGAGCAGTTCTTC. Variable domain in full (rest from reference TRBV9 and TRBJ2-1): DSGVTQTPKHLITATGQRVTLRCSPRSGDLSVYWYQQSLDQGLQFLIQYYNGEERAKGNILERFSAQQFPDLHSELNLSSLELGDSALYFCASSAGSASYNEQFFGPGTRLTVL.

This chain connects TRBV29-1 to TRBJ2-3, with TRBD2 matching 10 bases. The length of the CDR3 is 14 residues. CDR1 is SQVTM, CDR2 ANQGSEA, per germline. The J segment lost 5 bases and the V segment lost 4 bases, leaving 6 bases of the junction unmatched. The CDR3 bases are TGCAGCGTTGGTCAGTTAGCGGGAGGAGATACGCAGTATTTT. Its protein is CSVGQLAGGDTQYF.